This T cell receptor beta chain was recorded in a study of vaccination effects on CD4 cells after COVID-19. Study context: Each participant was administered two doses of either the BNT162b2 or the mRNA-1273 vaccine.

Antigen-specific CD4+ T cells were expanded with viral peptide pools in the ViraFEST assay before sequencing. The culture ran for approximately 9 days before CD4+ T cells were isolated. Negative nucleocapsid antibody tests before and after vaccination confirmed no previous SARS-CoV-2 infection. Note on this clone: Its specificity is unknown.

Assay used: immunoSEQ multiplex PCR; TCRdb lists only in-frame clones, some missing. The data show fewer than 25,000 clones, with around two thirds seen just once and about an eighth held by the top ten. Sample: CD4+ T cells from PBMCs cultured with HCoV-OC43 spike peptides, taken before COVID-19 vaccination. Subset reported: HCoV-OC43 spike overlapping peptide pool stimulation. The clonotype comes from a human donor who received a COVID-19 vaccine.

Written as DNA, the CDR3 is TGTGCCAGCAGCTTACAGAGCACTGAAGCTTTCTTT. Translated, it gives CASSLQSTEAFF. The rearrangement uses TRBV7-8 and TRBJ1-1, with D uncertain. Germline V gene data show CDR1 as SGHVS and CDR2 as FQNEAQ. CDR3 length: 12 amino acids. V lost 2 bases and J 4 bases, leaving 5 bases between the germline ends.